This T cell receptor (beta chain) was obtained from a study of cytomegalovirus exposure and HLA in healthy donors. About the study: Among the approximately 400 genotyped donors, 81% were placed in the Caucasian-associated ancestry cluster. Study-level points and caveats: Analysis was performed later, and it showed HLA-associated TCR beta chains to be more clonally expanded than equally common others. Prior analysis indicated that the majority of TCR beta V segments exhibited productivity approximately 87% or approximately 30% of the time. A missense variant in DCLRE1C was later tied to TCR beta V- and J-gene trimming.

For this clone: Antigen: not known.

Amplification used 60 Vbeta primers and 13 Jbeta primers. Using immunoSEQ multiplex PCR, the repertoire was profiled, and TCRdb retains in-frame clones only, with some absent. The data hold 150,000 to 200,000 clones, with around 80% observed a single time. Trimming took off 4 bases at V and 1 base at J, with 5 bases between the two ends. CDR3 length equals 12 residues. Germline CDR1 SGHTA, CDR2 FQGNSA. Sequencing input: PBMCs. This rearrangement joins TRBV7-2 to TRBJ2-7; D unresolved. This receptor was obtained from a woman in her forties or fifties in good health and CMV-seronegative. The CDR3 spells CASSSRSYEQYF. DNA for the CDR3: TGTGCCAGCAGCTCCCGGTCCTACGAGCAGTACTTC.